Listed here is a single T cell receptor (beta chain). The antigen this receptor binds is unknown. It has no much larger one-base neighbor in the sample; base qualities were not kept. These data are taken from a study of blood T cell repertoires in COVID-19 (dated by TCRdb to about 2020). Background on the whole study: The collaborator samples originated in the United States, Italy and Spain and spanned the acute and convalescent phases of COVID-19. The material from the prospective study consisted of cDNA or gDNA derived from T cells, B-cell-depleted T cells, or PBMCs. Subjects who had been exposed to COVID-19, were actively infected with it, or had recovered from it provided the deeply sampled blood TCRbeta repertoires that made up the dataset. The repertoires were released in a freely available public database meant as a resource for research on the immune response to SARS-CoV-2. The samples were drawn from the first 160 participants of the ongoing ImmuneRACE study and from under 1,500 subjects provided by 6 global collaborators. A de-identified subject ID, COVID-19 status, age in years and sex were almost always included in the sample metadata. Where HLA class I and class II types were available, the types were taken from metadata supplied by the sample provider, not from assay-based typing.

Paper-wide results and their limitations: How much clinical and demographic metadata was included differed by source and by participant, and the metadata was provided uncurated.

The immunoSEQ Assay, a bias-controlled multiplex PCR, was used to amplify TCRbeta CDR3 regions from genomic DNA. Per the authors' processing: The number of nucleated cells in each sample was estimated from the amplification of reference gene primers within the assay. To quantify the absolute abundance of each unique TCRbeta CDR3 rearrangement, sequence reads were collapsed and filtered. Productive Simpson clonality was computed per sample as the square root of Simpson's diversity index over productive rearrangements. Imported from immuneACCESS, the table was reduced by TCRdb to in-frame sequences with V and J called. These copies leave out some clones; in studies compared against another copy, an unresolved V gene accounts for under half, and the cause of the remainder is not known. That table supplies the V and J calls and clone size; D and trimming were determined from the DNA. The sample yields some 40,000 clones; approximately 84% were counted once. Roughly 15% of the sample lies in the top ten.

The germline V gene gives CDR1 as SGHRS and CDR2 as YFSETQ. The CDR3 numbers 14 residues from cysteine through phenylalanine. The retained sequence is limited to the CDR3, 42 bases, with the frame set at the first base. Trimming removed 0 bases from V and 4 bases from J, leaving 10 bases between the germline ends. The collaborating institutions used their own protocols to collect whole blood in K2EDTA tubes. For TCRbeta analysis, collaborators shipped samples as frozen whole blood, isolated PBMCs, or DNA extracted from either of those sample types. Sample: peripheral blood. The chain is assembled from TRBV5-1 and TRBJ1-1, with a weak D call of TRBD1 (6 bases match). This clonotype originated in a man aged 45 to 65 with active or convalescent COVID-19. This receptor carries the CDR3 CASSLERGSTEAFF. The sequenced DNA: TGCGCCAGCAGCTTGGAGAGGGGGAGCACTGAAGCTTTCTTT. Outside the CDR3, residues come from the reference TRBV5-1 and TRBJ1-1 proteins, so the full variable domain is: KAGVTQTPRYLIKTRGQQVTLSCSPISGHRSVSWYQQTPGQGLQFLFEYFSETQRNKGNFPGRFSGRQFSNSRSEMNVSTLELGDSALYLCASSLERGSTEAFFGQGTRLTVV.